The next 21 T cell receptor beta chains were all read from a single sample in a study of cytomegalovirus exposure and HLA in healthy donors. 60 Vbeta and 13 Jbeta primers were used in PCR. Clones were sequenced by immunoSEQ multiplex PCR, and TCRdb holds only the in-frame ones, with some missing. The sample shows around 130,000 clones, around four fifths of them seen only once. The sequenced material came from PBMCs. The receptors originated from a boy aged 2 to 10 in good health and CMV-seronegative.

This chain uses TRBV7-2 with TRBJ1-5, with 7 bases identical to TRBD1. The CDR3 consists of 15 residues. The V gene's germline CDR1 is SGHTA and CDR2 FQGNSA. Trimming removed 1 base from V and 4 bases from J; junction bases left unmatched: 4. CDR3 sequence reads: CASSLDGTVNQPQHF. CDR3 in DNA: TGTGCCAGCAGCTTAGATGGGACAGTGAATCAGCCCCAGCATTTT.

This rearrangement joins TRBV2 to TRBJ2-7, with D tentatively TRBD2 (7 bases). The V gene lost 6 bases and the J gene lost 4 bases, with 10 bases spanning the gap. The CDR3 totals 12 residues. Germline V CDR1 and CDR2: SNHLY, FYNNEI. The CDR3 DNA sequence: TGTGCCAGCAGGAGGGGGGGTTACGAGCAGTACGTC. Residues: CASRRGGYEQYV.

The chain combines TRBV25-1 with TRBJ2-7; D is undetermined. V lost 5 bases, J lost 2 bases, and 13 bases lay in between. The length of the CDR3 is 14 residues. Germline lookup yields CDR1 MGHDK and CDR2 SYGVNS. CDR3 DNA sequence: TGTGCCAGCAGTCATACATCTGGAGCCTACGAGCAGTACTTC. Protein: CASSHTSGAYEQYF.

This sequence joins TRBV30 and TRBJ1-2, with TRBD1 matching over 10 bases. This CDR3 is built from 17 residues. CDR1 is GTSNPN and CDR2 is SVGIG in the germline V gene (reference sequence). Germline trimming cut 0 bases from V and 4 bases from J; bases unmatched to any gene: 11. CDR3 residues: CAWSVLGTGEPIYGYTF. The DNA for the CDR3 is TGTGCCTGGAGTGTACTCGGGACAGGGGAACCCATCTATGGCTACACCTTC.

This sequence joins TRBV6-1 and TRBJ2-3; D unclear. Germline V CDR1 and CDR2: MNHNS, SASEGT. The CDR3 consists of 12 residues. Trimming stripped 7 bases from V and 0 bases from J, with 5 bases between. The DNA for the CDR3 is TGTGCCAGCACCTCTAGCACAGATACGCAGTATTTT. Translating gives CASTSSTDTQYF.

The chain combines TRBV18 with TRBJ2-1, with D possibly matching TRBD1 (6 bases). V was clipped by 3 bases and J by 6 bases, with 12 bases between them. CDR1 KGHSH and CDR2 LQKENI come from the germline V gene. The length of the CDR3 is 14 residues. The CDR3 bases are TGTGCCAGCTCACCCCAACAGGGTAGCAATGAGCAGTTCTTC. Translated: CASSPQQGSNEQFF.

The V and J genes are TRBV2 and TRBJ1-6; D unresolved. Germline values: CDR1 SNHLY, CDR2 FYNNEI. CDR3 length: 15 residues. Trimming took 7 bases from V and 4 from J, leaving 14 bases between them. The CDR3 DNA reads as TGTGCCAGCAACCCTACCACTTCTTATAATTCACCCCTCCACTTT. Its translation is CASNPTTSYNSPLHF.

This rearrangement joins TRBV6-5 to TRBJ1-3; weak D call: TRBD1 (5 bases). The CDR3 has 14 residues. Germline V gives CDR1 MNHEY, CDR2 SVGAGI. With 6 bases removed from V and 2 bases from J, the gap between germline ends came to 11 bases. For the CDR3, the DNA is TGTGCCAGCAGCCCCAGCAGGGCTGGAAACACCATATATTTT. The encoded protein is CASSPSRAGNTIYF.

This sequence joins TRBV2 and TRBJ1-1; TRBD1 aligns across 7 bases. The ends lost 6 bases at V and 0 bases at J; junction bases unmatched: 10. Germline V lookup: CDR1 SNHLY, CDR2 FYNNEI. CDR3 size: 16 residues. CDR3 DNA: TGTGCCAGCAGGCATCGCGCAGACAGGGTGAACACTGAAGCTTTCTTT. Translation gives CASRHRADRVNTEAFF.

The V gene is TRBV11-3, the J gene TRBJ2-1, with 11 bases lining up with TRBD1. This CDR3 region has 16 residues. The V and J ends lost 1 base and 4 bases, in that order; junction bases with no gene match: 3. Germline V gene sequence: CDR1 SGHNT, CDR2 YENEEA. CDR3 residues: CASSLGTGGRYNEQFF. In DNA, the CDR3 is TGTGCCAGCAGCTTAGGGACAGGGGGCAGGTACAATGAGCAGTTCTTC. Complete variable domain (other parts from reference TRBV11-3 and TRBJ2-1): EAGVVQSPRYKIIEKKQPVAFWCNPISGHNTLYWYLQNLGQGPELLIRYENEEAVDDSQLPKDRFSAERLKGVDSTLKIQPAELGDSAVYLCASSLGTGGRYNEQFFGPGTRLTVL.

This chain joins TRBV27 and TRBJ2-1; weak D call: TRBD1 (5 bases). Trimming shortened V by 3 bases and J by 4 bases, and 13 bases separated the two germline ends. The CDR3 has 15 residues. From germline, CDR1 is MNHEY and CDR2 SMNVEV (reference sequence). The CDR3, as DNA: TGTGCCAGCAGTTTGTCGGACAATCCGTACAATGAGCAGTTCTTC. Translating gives CASSLSDNPYNEQFF.

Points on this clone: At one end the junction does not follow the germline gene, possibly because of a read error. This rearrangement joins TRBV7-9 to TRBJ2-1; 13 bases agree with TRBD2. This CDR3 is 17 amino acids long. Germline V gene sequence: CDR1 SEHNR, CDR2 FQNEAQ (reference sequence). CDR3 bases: TGTTCCAGCAGCTTAACGACTAGCGGGAGGCAGGGCAATGAGCAGTTCTTC. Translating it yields CSSSLTTSGRQGNEQFF.

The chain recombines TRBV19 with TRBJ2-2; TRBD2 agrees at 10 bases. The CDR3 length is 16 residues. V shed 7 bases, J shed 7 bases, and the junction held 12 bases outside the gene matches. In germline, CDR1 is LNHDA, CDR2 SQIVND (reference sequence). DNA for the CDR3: TGTGCCAGTACCACCGGGCTAGCGGGAGACATCGGGGAGCTGTTTTTT. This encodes CASTTGLAGDIGELFF.

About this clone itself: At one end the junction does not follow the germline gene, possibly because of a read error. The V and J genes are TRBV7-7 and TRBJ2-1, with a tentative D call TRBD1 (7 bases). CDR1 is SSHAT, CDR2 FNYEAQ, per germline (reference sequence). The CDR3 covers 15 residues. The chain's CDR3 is CASSLGGGQSNEQFF. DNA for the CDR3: TGTGCTAGCAGCTTAGGAGGGGGCCAAAGCAATGAGCAGTTCTTC. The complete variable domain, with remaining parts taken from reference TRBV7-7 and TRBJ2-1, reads GAGVSQSPRYKVTKRGQDVTLRCDPISSHATLYWYQQALGQGPEFLTYFNYEAQPDKSGLPSDRFSAERPEGSISTLTIQRTEQRDSAMYRCASSLGGGQSNEQFFGPGTRLTVL.

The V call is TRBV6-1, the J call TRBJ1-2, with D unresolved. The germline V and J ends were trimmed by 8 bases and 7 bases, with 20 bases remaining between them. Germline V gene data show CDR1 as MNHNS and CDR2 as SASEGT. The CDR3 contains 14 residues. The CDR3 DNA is TGTGCCAGCGGAATCGACTTAGGCCATGGTGGCTACACCTTC. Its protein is CASGIDLGHGGYTF.

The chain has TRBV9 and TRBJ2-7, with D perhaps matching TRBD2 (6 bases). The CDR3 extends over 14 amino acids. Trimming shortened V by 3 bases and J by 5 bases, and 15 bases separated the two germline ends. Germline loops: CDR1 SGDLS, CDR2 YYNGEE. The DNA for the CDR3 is TGTGCCAGCAGCGATTCCGGGAGACCGAACGAGCAGTACTTC. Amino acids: CASSDSGRPNEQYF.

CDR3 region: CASSLNPGAKNIQYF. Written as DNA, the CDR3 is TGTGCCAGCAGCTTAAATCCGGGAGCCAAAAACATTCAGTACTTC. This chain joins TRBV13 and TRBJ2-4; D unclear. V was trimmed by 2 bases and J by 0 bases, leaving 8 bases between them. The germline CDR1 and CDR2 sequences are PRHDT and FYEKMQ (reference sequence). The CDR3 covers 15 residues.

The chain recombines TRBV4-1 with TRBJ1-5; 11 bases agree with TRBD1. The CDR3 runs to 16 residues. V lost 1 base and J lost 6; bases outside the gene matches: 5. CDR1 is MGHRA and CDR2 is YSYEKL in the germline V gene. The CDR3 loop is CASSQGRTGGFQPQHF. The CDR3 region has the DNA TGCGCCAGCAGCCAAGGGAGGACAGGGGGCTTTCAGCCCCAGCATTTT.

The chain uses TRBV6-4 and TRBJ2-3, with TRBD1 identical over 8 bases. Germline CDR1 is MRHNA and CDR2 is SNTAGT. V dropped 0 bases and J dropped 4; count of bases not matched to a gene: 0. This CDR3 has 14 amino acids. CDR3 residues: CASSDSTGADTQYF. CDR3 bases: TGTGCCAGCAGTGACTCGACAGGGGCAGATACGCAGTATTTT.

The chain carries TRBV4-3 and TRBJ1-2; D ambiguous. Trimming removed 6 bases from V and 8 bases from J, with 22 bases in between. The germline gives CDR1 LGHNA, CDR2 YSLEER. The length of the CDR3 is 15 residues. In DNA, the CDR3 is TGCGCCAGCAGGTGGACTAAGGGCAATTTGGGAGGCTACACCTTC. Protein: CASRWTKGNLGGYTF.

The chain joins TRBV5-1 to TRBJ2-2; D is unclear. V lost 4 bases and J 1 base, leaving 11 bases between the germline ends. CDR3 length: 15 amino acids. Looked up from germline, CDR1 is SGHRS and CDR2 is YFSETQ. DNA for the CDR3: TGCGCCAGCAGCCACCGACAAATGAACACCGGGGAGCTGTTTTTT. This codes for CASSHRQMNTGELFF.